This T cell receptor beta chain comes out of a study of blood T cell repertoires in COVID-19. Background on the study: The United States, Italy and Spain provided the acute and convalescent COVID-19 samples. PBMCs, B-cell-depleted T cells, or T cells were the source of the cDNA or gDNA that made up the material.

From germline, CDR1 is MNHEY and CDR2 SVGAGI. V lost 6 bases, J lost 6 bases, and 10 bases stayed unmatched. This CDR3 has 15 amino acids. Methods used by the authors: Estimated nucleated cell counts came from reference gene primer amplification. The method was immunoSEQ multiplex PCR; TCRdb's version includes in-frame clones alone and lacks a portion of them. V, J and clone size reflect that table, while D and trimming were determined from the DNA. The table lists roughly 160,000 clones, roughly 90% of them singletons. V usage is TRBV6-5 and J usage is TRBJ2-1, with 8 bases that match TRBD2. Material for sequencing was peripheral blood. The receptor's source is a man between 60 and 70 years old with acute or convalescent COVID-19. As DNA, the CDR3 is TGTGCCAGCAGGATAACTAGCGGATGGGTCAATGAGCAGTTCTTC. Translation gives CASRITSGWVNEQFF.